A selection of T cell receptor beta chains follows, all from one sample in a study of regulatory T cells in long-lasting Graves disease. From the multiplex PCR reads, TCRdb called clonotypes with MiXCR, one entry per CDR3 protein. The sample shows a few hundred thousand distinct CDR3 sequences, roughly 18% of them seen only once. These data were likewise used in another study, on T cells in Graves' hyperthyroidism and ophthalmopathy.

The specimen comprised peripheral blood mononuclear cells (PBMCs), sampled at new diagnosis, from a patient treated with antithyroid drugs. Every receptor here comes from a woman aged 30 to 39 with Graves disease. Both conserved end residues are trimmed from each CDR3. Each record gives: CDR3 protein, V gene, J gene, D gene. D genes are given only for firm matches.

ASASGQAGSYNEQF,TRBV28,TRBJ2-1,.
ASSLPGEGETQY,TRBV7-9,TRBJ2-5,.
ASRPRWGQEGGTEAF,TRBV7-9,TRBJ1-1,.
ASSVGLGQGTGELF,TRBV9,TRBJ2-2,.
SAINRGRNTGELF,TRBV20-1,TRBJ2-2,TRBD1
ATFDGKLF,TRBV19,TRBJ1-4,.
ASPPKPLAGENTGELF,TRBV18,TRBJ2-2,TRBD2
ASRAFNEKLF,TRBV12-3/TRBV12-4,TRBJ1-4,.
ASSDSAGDSTGELF,TRBV6-4,TRBJ2-2,.
ASSLEIGEGGNQPQH,TRBV12-3/TRBV12-4,TRBJ1-5,.
SVGQGAGYGYT,TRBV29-1,TRBJ1-2,TRBD1
ASSGDFTYNEQF,TRBV2,TRBJ2-1,.
ASSLVAAGAGNTIY,TRBV13,TRBJ1-3,.
ASNRGGDTSYEQY,TRBV6-1,TRBJ2-7,.
ASSDAGTALQETQY,TRBV25-1,TRBJ2-5,TRBD1
ASSLSGTDTQY,TRBV11-3,TRBJ2-3,.
ASSIQGLGWNEQF,TRBV19,TRBJ2-1,.
ATSDLPGGYT,TRBV24-1,TRBJ1-2,.
SAKQGARTEAF,TRBV20-1,TRBJ1-1,TRBD1
ASSQDRGGYGYT,TRBV3-1,TRBJ1-2,.
ASNRGEAF,TRBV2,TRBJ1-1,.
ASSLTVDEQF,TRBV11-2,TRBJ2-1,.
SAHGLAQGNEQF,TRBV20-1,TRBJ2-1,TRBD2
ASSLPNPGGLDTEAF,TRBV28,TRBJ1-1,.
ASSAPRGFTTDTQY,TRBV28,TRBJ2-3,.
ASSIVGGRGTDTQY,TRBV6-2/TRBV6-3,TRBJ2-3,TRBD2
ASSLTGARGTEAF,TRBV7-9,TRBJ1-1,.
ASARGEGKSYNEQF,TRBV2,TRBJ2-1,TRBD2
SASIGQGYGYT,TRBV20-1,TRBJ1-2,.
SASRASGSSEQF,TRBV20-1,TRBJ2-1,TRBD2
ASGMDRGVTQY,TRBV12-5,TRBJ2-5,TRBD1